Below, 14 T cell receptor beta chains from the same sample are listed, as sequenced in a study of cytomegalovirus exposure and HLA in healthy donors. Produced via immunoSEQ multiplex PCR; TCRdb's table is partial and in-frame only. This sample has around 140,000 clones, with approximately 94% found just once. The sequenced sample was PBMCs. The receptors were sampled from a young man in good health and CMV-seropositive.

The rearrangement joins TRBV10-1 to TRBJ2-2; 16 nucleotides line up with TRBD2. The CDR3 covers 19 residues. The germline V gene has CDR1 WNHNN and CDR2 SYGVQD (reference sequence). Germline trimming cut 2 bases from V and 3 bases from J; bases unmatched to any gene: 6. CDR3 loop: CASSEPGTSGRAYTGELFF. The CDR3 DNA sequence: TGCGCCAGCAGTGAGCCGGGGACTAGCGGGAGGGCATACACCGGGGAGCTGTTTTTT.

The chain links TRBV7-3 to TRBJ1-1; D is uncertain. The CDR3 runs to 13 residues. Between the trimmed V and J ends, which lost 5 bases and 2 bases, there was a span of 9 bases. Germline CDR1 SGHTA, CDR2 FQGTGA. In nucleotides, the CDR3 is TGTGCCAGCAGCGCGGGCCCAAACACTGAAGCTTTCTTT. Protein product: CASSAGPNTEAFF.

V is TRBV13 and J is TRBJ2-6; the D gene is possibly TRBD2 (6 bases). CDR1 PRHDT and CDR2 FYEKMQ come from the germline V gene (reference sequence). The CDR3 runs 16 residues. Trimming took 3 bases from V and 4 from J, leaving 13 bases between them. The CDR3 loop reads CASSFGGAPGANVLTF. The DNA for the CDR3 is TGTGCCAGCAGCTTCGGAGGGGCTCCGGGGGCCAACGTCCTGACTTTC.

This chain connects TRBV29-1 to TRBJ2-2; TRBD2 matches 10 bases. Germline trimming cut 2 bases from V and 1 base from J; bases unmatched to any gene: 10. The CDR3 spans 18 residues. CDR1 and CDR2 from the germline V gene are SQVTM and ANQGSEA. The CDR3 loop reads CSVEFSTSGIGNTGELFF. The DNA for the CDR3 is TGCAGCGTTGAATTTTCTACTAGCGGGATCGGGAACACCGGGGAGCTGTTTTTT.

J is TRBJ1-5 and V is TRBV2, with a possible D match to TRBD1 (5 bases). The CDR3 extends over 15 amino acids. The germline CDR1 and CDR2 sequences are SNHLY and FYNNEI. V lost 1 base to trimming and J lost 10 bases, with 17 bases between them. CDR3 nucleotides: TGTGCCAGCAGTGAAGGTGCGGGGCTTGCAAGACCCCAGCATTTT. Its protein product is CASSEGAGLARPQHF.

V gene TRBV27 combines with J gene TRBJ2-5; no firm D call. This CDR3 has 15 residues. Germline CDR1 and CDR2: MNHEY and SMNVEV (reference sequence). V was clipped by 1 base and J by 5 bases, with 14 bases between them. This CDR3 is CASSLLSRKRETQYF. As DNA, the CDR3 is TGTGCCAGCAGTTTATTGTCGCGAAAGAGGGAGACCCAGTACTTC.

The V gene is TRBV19, the J gene TRBJ2-7; 9 bases match TRBD1. The CDR3 sequence is 13 residues long. In germline, CDR1 is LNHDA, CDR2 SQIVND (reference sequence). With V trimmed by 4 bases and J by 3 bases, 1 base remained unmatched. CDR3 sequence (DNA): TGTGCCAGTAGTAAGGGACAGGGCTACGAGCAGTACTTC. Its translation is CASSKGQGYEQYF.

The chain recombines TRBV6-6 with TRBJ2-7; D is ambiguous. V shed 0 bases and J shed 4 bases, with 10 bases lying between them. The V gene's germline CDR1 is MNHNY and CDR2 SVGAGI (reference sequence). The CDR3 has 14 amino acids. CDR3: CASSYSRPGYEQYF. For the CDR3, the DNA is TGTGCCAGCAGTTACTCCCGGCCGGGTTACGAGCAGTACTTC.

The chain recombines TRBV9 with TRBJ2-1; D remains ambiguous. Trimming took 3 bases from V and 1 from J, leaving 11 bases between them. The length of the CDR3 is 15 residues. The germline V gene encodes CDR1 SGDLS and CDR2 YYNGEE. The chain's CDR3 is CASSAYRRSYNEQFF. The CDR3 nucleotides read TGTGCCAGCAGCGCTTACAGACGGTCCTACAATGAGCAGTTCTTC.

V and J are TRBV23-1 and TRBJ1-2, with 8 bases identical to TRBD1. TRBV23-1 is an ORF, and what it does is uncertain. Trimming at V came to 4 bases and at J to 5 bases, leaving 12 bases not matched to a gene. The CDR3 loop spans 16 amino acids. This chain's CDR3 is CASSPQDRVWKYGYTF. The DNA for the CDR3 is TGCGCCAGCAGTCCTCAGGACAGGGTATGGAAATATGGCTACACCTTC.

V is TRBV28 and J is TRBJ2-3, with D possibly being TRBD1 (5 bases). CDR3 length: 14 residues. Germline V lookup: CDR1 MDHEN, CDR2 SYDVKM. Trimming stripped 7 bases from V and 0 bases from J, with 11 bases between. The CDR3 here is CASTLGQSTDTQYF. The CDR3 DNA sequence: TGTGCCAGCACCCTGGGGCAGAGCACAGATACGCAGTATTTT.

V and J are TRBV2 and TRBJ1-3; possible D gene TRBD1, 6 bases. Germline V gene lookup returns CDR1 SNHLY and CDR2 FYNNEI. The ends were cut back, 5 bases at V and 0 bases at J, with 14 bases in the middle. The CDR3 spans 16 residues. CDR3 nucleotides: TGTGCCAGCAGTCAAACCACAGGGAGCTCTGGAAACACCATATATTTT. Translated, it gives CASSQTTGSSGNTIYF.

The chain employs TRBV5-1 and TRBJ2-6; D uncertain. Germline V gene lookup returns CDR1 SGHRS and CDR2 YFSETQ. The CDR3 runs to 15 residues. V was cut by 0 bases and J by 0 bases, with 4 bases left in between. As DNA, the CDR3 is TGCGCCAGCAGCTTGGTCCTCTCTGGGGCCAACGTCCTGACTTTC. Translation gives CASSLVLSGANVLTF.

V usage is TRBV27 and J usage is TRBJ1-2; 8 bases match TRBD1. Unmatched junction bases numbered 12, after V lost 3 bases and J lost 6 bases. CDR1 is MNHEY and CDR2 is SMNVEV in the germline V gene (reference sequence). The CDR3 spans 16 residues. CDR3 in amino acids: CASSFQGALGAHGYTF. The CDR3 region has the DNA TGTGCCAGCAGTTTTCAGGGGGCCTTAGGGGCCCATGGCTACACCTTC.